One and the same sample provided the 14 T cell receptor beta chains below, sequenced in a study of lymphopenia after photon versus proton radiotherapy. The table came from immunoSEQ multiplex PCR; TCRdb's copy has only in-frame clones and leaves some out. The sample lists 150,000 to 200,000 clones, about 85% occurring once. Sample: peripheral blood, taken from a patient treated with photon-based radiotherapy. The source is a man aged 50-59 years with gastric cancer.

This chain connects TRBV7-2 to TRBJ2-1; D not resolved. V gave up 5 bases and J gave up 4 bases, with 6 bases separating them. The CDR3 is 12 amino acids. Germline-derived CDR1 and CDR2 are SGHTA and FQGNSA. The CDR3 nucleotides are TGTGCCAGCAGCCCACAGTACAATGAGCAGTTCTTC. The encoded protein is CASSPQYNEQFF. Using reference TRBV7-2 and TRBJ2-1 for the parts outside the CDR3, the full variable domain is GAGVSQSPSNKVTEKGKDVELRCDPISGHTALYWYRQSLGQGLEFLIYFQGNSAPDKSGLPSDRFSAERTGGSVSTLTIQRTQQEDSAVYLCASSPQYNEQFFGPGTRLTVL.

CDR3 nucleotide sequence: TGTGCCAGTAGTTTCGGCGGGACAGGTCAGTACGAGCAGTACTTC. It is translated as CASSFGGTGQYEQYF. The V gene is TRBV19, the J gene TRBJ2-7, with 8 nucleotides matching TRBD1. Trimming cost V 5 bases and J 4 bases; bases outside gene matches: 10. Germline V lookup: CDR1 LNHDA, CDR2 SQIVND (reference sequence). The CDR3 is 15 amino acids.

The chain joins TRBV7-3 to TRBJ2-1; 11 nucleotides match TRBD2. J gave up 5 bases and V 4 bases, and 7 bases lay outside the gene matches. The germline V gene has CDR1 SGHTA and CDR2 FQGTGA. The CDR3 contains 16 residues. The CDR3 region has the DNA TGTGCCAGCAGCTCAAACTTGGGACTAGCGGACAATGAGCAGTTCTTC. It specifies CASSSNLGLADNEQFF.

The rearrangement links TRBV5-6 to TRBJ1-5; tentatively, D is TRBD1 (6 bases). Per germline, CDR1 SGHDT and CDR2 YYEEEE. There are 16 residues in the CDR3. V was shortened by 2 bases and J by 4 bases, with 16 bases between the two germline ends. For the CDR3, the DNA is TGTGCCAGCAGCTTCGGACAGACCCCGGGGAATCAGCCCCAGCATTTT. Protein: CASSFGQTPGNQPQHF.

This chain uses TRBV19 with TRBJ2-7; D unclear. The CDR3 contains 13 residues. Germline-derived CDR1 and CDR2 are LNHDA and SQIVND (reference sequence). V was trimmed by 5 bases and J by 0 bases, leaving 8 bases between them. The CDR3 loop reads CASSVDHSYEQYF. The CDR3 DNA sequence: TGTGCCAGTAGTGTGGACCACTCCTACGAGCAGTACTTC.

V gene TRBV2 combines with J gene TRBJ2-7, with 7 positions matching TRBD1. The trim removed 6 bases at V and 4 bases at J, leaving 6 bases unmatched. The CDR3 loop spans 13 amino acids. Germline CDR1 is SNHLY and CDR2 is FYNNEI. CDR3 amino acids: CASRSTGWYEQYF. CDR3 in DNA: TGTGCCAGCAGGTCGACAGGGTGGTACGAGCAGTACTTC.

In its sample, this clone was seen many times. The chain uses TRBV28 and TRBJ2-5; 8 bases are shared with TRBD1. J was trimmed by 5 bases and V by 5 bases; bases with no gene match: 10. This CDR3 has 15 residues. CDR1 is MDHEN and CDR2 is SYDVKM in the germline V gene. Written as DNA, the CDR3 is TGTGCCAGCAGTGAACTCAGGGGGCGAGGTGAGACCCAGTACTTC. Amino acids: CASSELRGRGETQYF.

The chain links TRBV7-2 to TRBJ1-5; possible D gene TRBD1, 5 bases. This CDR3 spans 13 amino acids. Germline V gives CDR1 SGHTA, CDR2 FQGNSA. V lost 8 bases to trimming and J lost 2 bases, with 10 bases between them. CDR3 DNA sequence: TGTGCCAGCGGGACCGGGGGCAATCAGCCCCAGCATTTT. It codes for CASGTGGNQPQHF. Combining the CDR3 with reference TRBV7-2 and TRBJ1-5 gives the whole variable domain GAGVSQSPSNKVTEKGKDVELRCDPISGHTALYWYRQSLGQGLEFLIYFQGNSAPDKSGLPSDRFSAERTGGSVSTLTIQRTQQEDSAVYLCASGTGGNQPQHFGDGTRLSIL.

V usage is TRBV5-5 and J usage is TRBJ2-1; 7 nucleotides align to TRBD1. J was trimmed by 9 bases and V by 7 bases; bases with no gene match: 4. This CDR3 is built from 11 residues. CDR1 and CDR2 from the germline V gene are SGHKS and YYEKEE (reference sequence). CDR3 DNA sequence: TGTGCCAGCTTTGACAGGGCTGAGCAGTTCTTC. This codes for CASFDRAEQFF.

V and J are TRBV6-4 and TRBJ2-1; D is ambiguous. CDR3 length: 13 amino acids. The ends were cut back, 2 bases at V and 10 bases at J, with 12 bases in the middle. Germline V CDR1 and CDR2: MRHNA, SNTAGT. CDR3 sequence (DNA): TGTGCCAGCAGTGACGGGCCTCAAGAGGAGCAGTTCTTC. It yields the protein CASSDGPQEEQFF.

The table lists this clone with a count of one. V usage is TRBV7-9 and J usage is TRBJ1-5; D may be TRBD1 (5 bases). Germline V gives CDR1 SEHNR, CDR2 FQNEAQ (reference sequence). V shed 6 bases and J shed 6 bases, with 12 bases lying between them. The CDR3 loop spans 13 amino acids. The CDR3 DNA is TGTGCCAGCAGTTTTGGGGGAAGTCAGCCCCAGCATTTT. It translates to CASSFGGSQPQHF.

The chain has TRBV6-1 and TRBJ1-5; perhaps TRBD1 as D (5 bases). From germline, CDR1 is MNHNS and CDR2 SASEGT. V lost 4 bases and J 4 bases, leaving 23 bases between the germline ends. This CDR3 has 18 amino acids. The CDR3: CASSARDSPRVGNQPQHF. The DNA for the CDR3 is TGTGCCAGCAGTGCGCGGGACTCCCCGCGGGTAGGGAATCAGCCCCAGCATTTT.

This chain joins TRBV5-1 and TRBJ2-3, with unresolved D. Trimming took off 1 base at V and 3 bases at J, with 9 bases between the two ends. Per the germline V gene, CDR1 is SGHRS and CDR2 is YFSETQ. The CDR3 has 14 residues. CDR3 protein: CASSLTEPTDTQYF. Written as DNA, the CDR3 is TGCGCCAGCAGCTTGACGGAACCTACAGATACGCAGTATTTT.

The CDR3 DNA is TGCAGCGTCGAGGGAACCGACGACTACGAGCAGTACTTC. Protein product: CSVEGTDDYEQYF. V gene TRBV29-1 combines with J gene TRBJ2-7, with D maybe TRBD2 (5 bases). With 6 bases removed from V and 3 bases from J, the gap between germline ends came to 15 bases. Germline-derived CDR1 and CDR2 are SQVTM and ANQGSEA. This CDR3 spans 13 amino acids.